Presented here are 14 T cell receptor beta chains from one specimen sequenced in a study of blood T cell repertoires in COVID-19 (TCRdb year 2020). To prepare the library, the immunoSEQ multiplex PCR assay was applied. TCRdb provides this immuneACCESS table in a form limited to in-frame rearrangements. Some clones are lacking; in checked studies, under half of them reflect an unresolved V gene, and why the rest are absent is not known. Counted in this sample were 130,000 to 150,000 clones; around nine tenths of them appeared once. The ten largest make up 8.6% of the sample. Material for sequencing was peripheral blood. The receptor set was obtained from a woman aged 50 to 65 with active or convalescent COVID-19.

The chain employs TRBV11-2 and TRBJ2-3, with 11 bases matching TRBD2. V lost 5 bases, J lost 2 bases, and 6 bases stayed unmatched. The CDR3 is made up of 16 amino acids. Germline lookup yields CDR1 SGHAT and CDR2 FQNNGV. CDR3 bases: TGTGCCAGCAGCCGTACTAGCGGGGGACCCACAGATACGCAGTATTTT. Translating it yields CASSRTSGGPTDTQYF.

CDR3 DNA: TGTGCCAGCACCCGGGGACTAGCCGATACAGATACGCAGTATTTT. It yields the protein CASTRGLADTDTQYF. J is TRBJ2-3 and V is TRBV6-5, with 9 bases identical to TRBD2. Germline CDR1 MNHEY, CDR2 SVGAGI. Germline trimming cut 7 bases from V and 3 bases from J; bases unmatched to any gene: 8. The CDR3 has 15 residues.

This sequence joins TRBV18 and TRBJ2-1, with 8 bases lining up with TRBD2. The CDR3 extends over 15 amino acids. After removal of 6 bases from V and 4 bases from J, the junction contained 8 bases not matched to a gene. Looked up from germline, CDR1 is KGHSH and CDR2 is LQKENI. The CDR3 DNA reads TGTGCCAGCTCCCTCGGGACTAGGGCTTACAATGAGCAGTTCTTC. It codes for CASSLGTRAYNEQFF.

The gene calls are TRBV6-5 and TRBJ2-7; D remains unclear. Germline V gene data show CDR1 as MNHEY and CDR2 as SVGAGI. The CDR3 sequence is 12 residues long. Trimming pared 6 bases from V and 3 bases from J, leaving 9 bases between. The CDR3, as DNA: TGTGCCAGCAGGCTATACAGCTACGAGCAGTACTTC. It encodes CASRLYSYEQYF.

This chain links TRBV10-3 with TRBJ2-4; a possible D gene is TRBD1 (6 bases). Trimming left V 0 bases short and J 0 bases short, with 9 bases between. The CDR3 covers 16 residues. CDR1 is ENHRY, CDR2 SYGVKD, per germline. CDR3 nucleotide sequence: TGTGCCATCAGTGAGTCTGGACAGTTAGCCAAAAACATTCAGTACTTC. Translated: CAISESGQLAKNIQYF.

This chain joins TRBV30 and TRBJ1-1, with 7 positions matching TRBD1. V shed 3 bases and J 3 bases; nucleotides not matched to a gene: 4. From germline, CDR1 is GTSNPN and CDR2 SVGIG (reference sequence). The CDR3 length is 13 residues. The CDR3, as DNA: TGTGCCTGGAGACAGGGGTCGGACACTGAAGCTTTCTTT. Amino acid sequence: CAWRQGSDTEAFF. Full variable domain (outside the CDR3, taken from reference TRBV30 and TRBJ1-1): SQTIHQWPATLVQPVGSPLSLECTVEGTSNPNLYWYRQAAGRGLQLLFYSVGIGQISSEVPQNLSASRPQDRQFILSSKKLLLSDSGFYLCAWRQGSDTEAFFGQGTRLTVV.

J is TRBJ2-7 and V is TRBV28; 8 nucleotides agree with TRBD1. The CDR3 has 14 residues. Losses at the gene ends were 3 bases for V and 11 bases for J; bases not matched to a gene: 12. Germline CDR1 MDHEN, CDR2 SYDVKM. CDR3 bases: TGTGCCAGCAGTTTTCTAGGACAGGGTTCCGGCAAGTACTTC. This codes for CASSFLGQGSGKYF.

V usage is TRBV11-2 and J usage is TRBJ2-1; D is unclear. This CDR3 has 14 amino acids. V lost 3 bases and J 1 base, leaving 7 bases between the germline ends. The V gene's germline CDR1 is SGHAT and CDR2 FQNNGV. The CDR3 DNA reads as TGTGCCAGCAGCTTGTCGACTTCCTACAATGAGCAGTTCTTC. It is translated as CASSLSTSYNEQFF.

This chain uses TRBV10-3 with TRBJ1-2; 8 bases are a match to TRBD1. Unmatched junction bases numbered 7, after V lost 6 bases and J lost 4 bases. There are 14 residues in the CDR3. Looked up from germline, CDR1 is ENHRY and CDR2 is SYGVKD. CDR3: CAISHGQGGYGYTF. CDR3 DNA: TGTGCCATCAGCCACGGACAGGGTGGCTATGGCTACACCTTC.

This chain joins TRBV6-2 or TRBV6-3 and TRBJ1-1, with D unresolved. The CDR3 totals 17 residues. Trimming pared 4 bases from V and 0 bases from J, leaving 18 bases between. Per germline, CDR1 MNHEY and CDR2 SVGEGT. The CDR3, as DNA: TGTGCCAGCAGTTCGCCCCCGAACAGAGAACTGAACACTGAAGCTTTCTTT. Its protein is CASSSPPNRELNTEAFF.

The chain joins TRBV30 to TRBJ2-1; possibly TRBD2 for D (5 bases). Trimming cost V 0 bases and J 10 bases, with 7 bases left between them. Germline CDR1 reads GTSNPN; CDR2 reads SVGIG (reference sequence). This CDR3 has 11 residues. CDR3 sequence: CAWSVSGEQFF. For the CDR3, the DNA is TGTGCCTGGAGTGTGTCGGGGGAGCAGTTCTTC.

This rearrangement joins TRBV15 to TRBJ2-7, with a tentative D call TRBD2 (6 bases). The CDR3 has 11 residues. The V end was cut by 3 bases, the J end by 6 bases, with 6 bases between. Germline CDR1 reads LNHNV; CDR2 reads YYDKDF (reference sequence). The CDR3 DNA follows: TGTGCCACCAGCAGGGAGGGCGAGCAGTACTTC. Translated, it gives CATSREGEQYF.

There are a few counts of this clone. This chain joins TRBV5-5 and TRBJ1-1; a possible D gene is TRBD1 (6 bases). Per germline, CDR1 SGHKS and CDR2 YYEKEE (reference sequence). V was clipped by 2 bases and J by 4 bases, with 15 bases between them. The CDR3 extends over 15 amino acids. CDR3 in amino acids: CASSLDQGRPTEAFF. The CDR3 DNA reads as TGTGCCAGCAGCTTAGACCAGGGGCGTCCCACTGAAGCTTTCTTT.

This clone was recorded a few times. V is TRBV11-2 and J is TRBJ2-1; TRBD2 aligns across 7 bases. Germline-derived CDR1 and CDR2 are SGHAT and FQNNGV. The CDR3 extends over 16 amino acids. V shed 0 bases and J 10 bases; nucleotides not matched to a gene: 12. CDR3 DNA: TGTGCCAGCAGCTTAGATCGTCGGGCGGGGGTAAACGAGCAGTTCTTC. Translation: CASSLDRRAGVNEQFF.